This T cell receptor beta chain is drawn from a study of early T cells in non-severe SARS-CoV-2 infection. Study context: It was bulk RNA from unsorted whole blood that was sequenced, and the chains were unpaired. Findings and limits, study-wide: Matching against VDJdb likely underestimated virus-specific expansions, favoring anti-spike CD8.

This clonotype has at least ten counts. Its antigen is unknown. Germline V lookup: CDR1 SQVTM, CDR2 ANQGSEA. CDR3 size: 16 residues. J lost 2 bases, V lost 7 bases, and 15 bases had no gene match. Attachment of unique molecular identifiers to individual cDNA molecules was performed. Each CDR3 protein gets one entry after TCRdb re-called the 5' RACE reads with MiXCR. The sample carries roughly 69,000 distinct CDR3 sequences, about 9.1% recorded once. The source of this sequence is an adult who was a healthcare worker with PCR-confirmed SARS-CoV-2 infection or an uninfected control (not recorded which). V usage is TRBV29-1 and J usage is TRBJ2-7, with TRBD1 matching over 9 bases. This material consisted of whole blood, taken at baseline. The DNA for the CDR3 is TGCAGCGCAAACCTGGGGGGGGACAGGGACCCCTACGAGCAGTACTTC. Protein product: CSANLGGDRDPYEQYF.